This TCR beta chain emerged from a study of cytomegalovirus exposure and HLA in healthy donors (TCRdb year 2017). Turning to the overall study: An earlier analysis of roughly 570 of the donors reported under 300 Gb of sequence data and 100 million to 120 million unique TCR beta sequences obtained from about 200 million T cells. Every discovery cohort repertoire had been produced on one sequencing platform. HLA typing included class I and class II loci at four-digit resolution. A later genetic analysis took genome-wide SNP genotypes for about 55% of the 666 donors and used that subset as a discovery cohort. To study patterns of TCR occurrence, a later analysis re-analyzed previously published TCR beta repertoires from around 660 donors and added high-resolution HLA genotyping. Roughly 300 gigabases of sequencing data and roughly 90 million unique TCR sequences were included in an early release covering around 650 HLA-typed donors. The study combined high-throughput TCR immunosequencing, statistical association of individual TCRs with disease status, and machine learning to predict cytomegalovirus infection status. Among about 360 genotyped donors of the cohort, an average of around 240,000 unique TCR beta nucleotide sequences were sequenced per donor, roughly 18% of them non-productive. Donor age, sex, ethnicity and CMV serostatus were compiled together with the repertoire data. The T cell repertoires of about 700 subjects were profiled by immunosequencing and related to cytomegalovirus serostatus. In the later analysis, no new phenotypic data were used to find candidate immune exposures; instead, reliance was placed on TCR beta sequences and their occurrence across donors. The study was designed to test whether signatures of past pathogen exposure could be identified by cataloging public T cell receptors. Of the approximately 400 genotyped donors, 65% to 90% fell in the genetic ancestry cluster associated with self-reported Caucasian donors. Besides the first cohort of roughly 640 subjects, a separate validation cohort made up of 120 different subjects was used. The number of donors typed differed by locus, with roughly 629-640 for A, B, C, DRB1 and DQB1, over 500 for DQA1, 606 for DPA1, and some 450 for DPB1. To decide whether each TCR beta V gene segment behaved as functional or pseudogenic, an earlier analysis of approximately 600 of the donors relied on high-throughput TCR beta sequencing. A handful of DR-DQ haplotypes were treated as single units for association and clustering because of strong linkage in the cohort.

The cohort consisted of approximately 690 healthy bone marrow donors. At the time of sampling, all cohort members were nominally healthy, though unrecorded immune exposures were likely present. The donor was CMV seronegative and was included in the group of a few hundred seronegative cohort members. Every donor gave a peripheral blood sample, and the peripheral blood mononuclear cells from that sample were used for TCR beta sequencing. Genomic DNA extraction from the blood cell samples was performed with the Qiagen DNeasy Blood Extraction Kit. According to the germline V gene, CDR1 reads SGHTA and CDR2 reads FQGNSA. Relative to germline, V is missing 2 bases and J is missing 3 bases, with 13 bases of the junction outside any gene match. Its CDR3 holds 18 amino acids, cysteine through phenylalanine. Left in the record is the CDR3 DNA by itself, 54 bases read in frame from the first base. Library construction relied on the immunoSEQ multiplex PCR assay. A mixture of 60 forward primers for TCR Vbeta segments and 13 reverse primers for TCR Jbeta segments was used in the multiplex PCR. A multiplex PCR assay on genomic DNA amplified the CDR3 region of rearranged TCR beta genes. The Illumina HiSeq System was used to sequence the amplified TCR beta libraries as 87-base-pair reads. In the authors' own workflow: A later analysis counted tens of millions of unique TCR beta chains across the 650 to 700 repertoires, and 10 million to 12 million of these chains were shared by at least two donors. A nearest-neighbor algorithm error-corrected the raw reads and collapsed the reads into unique sequences, merging closely related sequences to remove PCR and sequencing errors. V, D and J gene segments were assigned by aligning CDR3 sequences to IMGT reference sequences. Each retained sequence needed at least a six-nucleotide match to both a V gene segment and a J gene segment. Rearrangements were called productive when the CDR3 lacked stop codons and stayed in frame with V and J; all others were non-productive. Following IMGT convention, CDR3 was defined as the stretch from the second conserved V-encoded cysteine to the conserved J-encoded phenylalanine. The earlier analysis of 550 to 650 of the donors excluded any sequence lacking an unambiguous match to a single V gene segment. An earlier analysis of fewer than 750 of the donors called V segments functional above 56.7% productive rearrangements and segregating when the between-donor standard deviation exceeded 5%. A statistical classification framework was developed to diagnose cytomegalovirus status using the catalog of TCR beta chain sequences. A later analysis assigned V and J genes by comparing TCR nucleotide sequences with IMGT/GENE-DB human TR gene sequences. Using the TCRdist pipeline, a later analysis assigned CDR3 sequences along with most-parsimonious VDJ recombination scenarios. In a later analysis, every TCR beta chain was defined by the combination of its CDR3 amino acid sequence and its V-gene family, and reads without a unique V-gene family were dropped. In a later analysis, 500 to 650 highly shared, low-generation-probability nucleotide sequences were removed to address suspected cross-contamination and a sequencing artifact. In a later analysis, a clonal expansion index for each public chain was calculated from normalized within-repertoire ranks of inferred template counts. In a later analysis, generation probabilities were computed with a VDJ recombination model fitted to out-of-frame rearrangements, and the resulting probabilities were checked against IGoR. A later analysis scored TCR-TCR, TCR-HLA and TCR-CMV co-occurrence with hypergeometric tests, applying a repertoire-size bias correction to TCR pairs. To estimate false discovery rates, a later analysis permuted the HLA or CMV assignments 20 times. In a later analysis, co-occurring TCRs were grouped using DBSCAN, with TCRdist sequence similarity added in when clustering inside HLA-allele-positive subsets. For co-occurrence clustering, repertoires with fewer than 30,000 or more than 120,000 public chains were excluded, along with five repertoires with anomalous nucleotide sharing. The clones in this table, taken by TCRdb from immuneACCESS, are in-frame only. Not every clone is retained; where verified, under half of the shortfall comes from an unresolved V gene, and the cause of the rest is unknown. Clonal size and the V and J genes are those of that table, whereas D and trimming came from the DNA. The sample table contains under 130,000 clones; only one count was recorded for roughly 79% of them. The biggest ten clones account for about 5.8% of the sample.

On this clone: There is no known antigen for this receptor. Per-base quality was not reported, and no clone a single base away is much larger than it.

Summary of the overall study and its limitations: Linkage disequilibrium might explain the correlated functional status among segregating V segments, but an unknown experimental factor could not be ruled out. A later analysis reported that several top co-occurrence clusters appeared linked to parvovirus B19, influenza, CMV and Epstein-Barr virus. In a later genetic analysis, fewer N-insertions in productive TCRs were reported among donors in an Asian-associated ancestry cluster than the roughly 700-donor mean. CMV serostatus was the only immune exposure information available for the cohort. A group of highly shared sequence variants was considered likely to be a technical artifact of the sequencing pipeline. A total of about 150 TCR beta chains were listed by the study as associated with cytomegalovirus. According to a later analysis, TCR association rates differed among HLA loci, with DRB1 alleles showing the most associated TCRs and HLA-C alleles showing the fewest. The presence/absence analyses assumed that sequencing depth was roughly uniform across donors, and that assumption may not be true. In a later analysis, HLA-associated TCR beta chains showed more clonal expansion and lower generation probabilities than non-associated chains that were equally common. In a later analysis, around 17,000 TCR beta sequences were associated with specific HLA alleles at a false discovery rate of 0.05. A further reported finding was that TCR beta sequences accurately predicted the HLA-A and HLA-B alleles for most subjects in the first cohort. Because HLA typing was unavailable for some donors at each locus, only the typed subset was used in association tests. The cohort was sequenced for TCR beta chains only, and without alpha or paired-chain data the features that could be detected were limited. In an earlier analysis of about 600 of the donors, most TCR beta V segments appeared in productive rearrangements about 87% or about 30% of the time, broadly matching IMGT annotations. Because the 87-base-pair reads could not distinguish some IMGT-functional V segments, including TRBV6-2 and TRBV6-3, those segments were excluded. Because counts were too low, about 15 rarely observed V segments, including chromosome 9 orphons, were left out of the earlier analysis of over 550 of the donors. A later analysis found that most CMV-associated TCR beta chains appeared HLA-restricted, with HLA associations seemingly driven largely by CMV exposure. V-gene and J-gene trimming of TCR beta chains was associated with a missense DCLRE1C variant in a later genetic analysis, and the association was replicated in an independent cohort. Assigning TCR associations to individual alleles was difficult when HLA alleles, especially DR and DQ, strongly co-occurred. In both the original and validation cohorts, the classifier was reported to diagnose cytomegalovirus status with high specificity and sensitivity. Most TCR sequences were observed very rarely across donors, whereas some public TCRs were present in many individuals. Three of the identified cytomegalovirus-associated TCR beta chains were confirmed in vitro to be specific for cytomegalovirus antigens. The authors suggested that the approach could potentially be extended to other disease states and immunological phenotypes.

The TCR sequence derives from a male donor in good health and CMV-seronegative. The V and J genes are TRBV7-2 and TRBJ2-3; 8 central bases correspond to TRBD2. The sequenced material came from PBMCs. The nucleotide sequence reads TGTGCCAGCAGCTTACTCTTCCCCGGGGGGGTGCGTACAGATACGCAGTATTTT. Its protein reads: CASSLLFPGGVRTDTQYF.